The subject of this entry is one TCR beta chain. The PCR ran on 60 Vbeta and 13 Jbeta primers. The assay was immunoSEQ multiplex PCR, and TCRdb's table has in-frame clones only and misses some. The data hold under 250,000 clones, with about 80% observed a single time. The CDR3 length is 16 residues. J lost 1 base, V lost 2 bases, and 4 bases had no gene match. CDR1 and CDR2 (germline): KGHSH, LQKENI. This entry comes from a study of cytomegalovirus exposure and HLA in healthy donors. This receptor was identified in a woman under 40 in good health and CMV-seronegative. The source material was PBMCs. V usage is TRBV18 and J usage is TRBJ2-3, with 9 bases aligning to TRBD2. The CDR3 region has the DNA TGTGCCAGCTCACCATTCCAGCGGGGGGGCACAGATACGCAGTATTTT. Protein: CASSPFQRGGTDTQYF.